This TCR beta chain was captured by sequencing in a study of T cells in Graves' hyperthyroidism and ophthalmopathy. Findings and caveats of the study: Most clonotypes that expanded in the thyroid above 0.001 also showed up in blood.

Subjects aged 18 to 65 presented with newly diagnosed hyperthyroidism of less than 2 months' duration. Investigators excluded patients with uncontrolled infection, other autoimmune disease, pregnancy or lactation. Comments on this clonotype: As yet, its antigen is unknown.

Germline assignment: CDR1 SNHLY and CDR2 FYNNEI. The J segment lost 8 bases and the V segment lost 5 bases, leaving 6 bases of the junction unmatched. This CDR3 is 13 amino acids long. The CDR3 regions of TCR beta were amplified from RNA transcripts. The HTBI set primed first-round TCR CDR3 RT-PCR. TCRdb fed the multiplex PCR reads into MiXCR, producing one record per CDR3 protein. The table has hundreds of thousands of distinct CDR3 sequences, around 45% seen once. The receptor's source is a woman in her late teens or twenties with Graves' hyperthyroidism. This chain joins TRBV2 and TRBJ2-5, with 9 bases matching TRBD2. The sequenced sample consisted of peripheral blood or thyroid tissue (not recorded which). CDR3 DNA sequence: TGTGCCAGCAGTCGGAGTAGCGGGGGAACCCAGTACTTC. Translating it yields CASSRSSGGTQYF.